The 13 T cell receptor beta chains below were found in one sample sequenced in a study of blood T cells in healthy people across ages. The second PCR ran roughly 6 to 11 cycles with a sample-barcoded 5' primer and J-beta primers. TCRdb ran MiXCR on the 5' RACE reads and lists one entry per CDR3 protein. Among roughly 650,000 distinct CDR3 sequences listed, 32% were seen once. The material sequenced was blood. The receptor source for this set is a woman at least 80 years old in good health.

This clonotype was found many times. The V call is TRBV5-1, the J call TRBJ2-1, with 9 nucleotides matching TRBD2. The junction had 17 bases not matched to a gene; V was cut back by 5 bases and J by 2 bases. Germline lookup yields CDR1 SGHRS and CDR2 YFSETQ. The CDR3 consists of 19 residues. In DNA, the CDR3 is TGCGCCAGCAGTCAAAGCACTAGCGGGCTCGGCTTTACCTACAATGAGCAGTTCTTC. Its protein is CASSQSTSGLGFTYNEQFF. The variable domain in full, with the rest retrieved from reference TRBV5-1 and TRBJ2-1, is KAGVTQTPRYLIKTRGQQVTLSCSPISGHRSVSWYQQTPGQGLQFLFEYFSETQRNKGNFPGRFSGRQFSNSRSEMNVSTLELGDSALYLCASSQSTSGLGFTYNEQFFGPGTRLTVL.

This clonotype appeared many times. DNA for the CDR3: TGCAGTGCTGGGCGCAGGGGCCTTAACACTGAAGCTTTCTTT. Protein: CSAGRRGLNTEAFF. The chain links TRBV20-1 to TRBJ1-1; D perhaps matches TRBD1 (6 bases). V gave up 5 bases and J gave up 2 bases, with 15 bases separating them. CDR1 DFQATT and CDR2 SNEGSKA come from the germline V gene (reference sequence). The CDR3 spans 14 residues.

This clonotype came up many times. CDR3 in DNA: TGTGCCAGCAGCTTAGAGGGCCAGGGTTTGGGTGAGCAGTTCTTC. Its protein product is CASSLEGQGLGEQFF. This chain links TRBV7-2 with TRBJ2-1; D perhaps matches TRBD1 (5 bases). Trimming cost V 1 base and J 9 bases, with 16 bases left between them. The CDR3 sequence is 15 residues long. The germline V gene has CDR1 SGHTA and CDR2 FQGNSA.

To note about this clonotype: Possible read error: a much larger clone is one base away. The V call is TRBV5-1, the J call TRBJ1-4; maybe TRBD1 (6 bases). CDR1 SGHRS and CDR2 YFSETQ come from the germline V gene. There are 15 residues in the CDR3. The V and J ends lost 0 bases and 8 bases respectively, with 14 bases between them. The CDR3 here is CASSLVIGTMEKLFF. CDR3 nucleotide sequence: TGCGCCAGCAGCTTGGTGATTGGGACAATGGAAAAACTGTTTTTT.

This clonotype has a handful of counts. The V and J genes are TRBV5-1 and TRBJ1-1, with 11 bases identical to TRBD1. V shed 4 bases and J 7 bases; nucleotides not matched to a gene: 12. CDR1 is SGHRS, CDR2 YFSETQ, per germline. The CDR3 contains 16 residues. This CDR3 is CASSGGQGAFLNEAFF. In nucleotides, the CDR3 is TGCGCCAGCAGCGGCGGACAGGGGGCATTCCTAAATGAAGCTTTCTTT.

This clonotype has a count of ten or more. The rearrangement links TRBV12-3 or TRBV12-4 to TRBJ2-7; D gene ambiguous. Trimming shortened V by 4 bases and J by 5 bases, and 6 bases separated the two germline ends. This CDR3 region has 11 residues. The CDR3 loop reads CASSSPDEQYF. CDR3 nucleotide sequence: TGTGCCAGCAGTTCCCCGGACGAGCAGTACTTC.

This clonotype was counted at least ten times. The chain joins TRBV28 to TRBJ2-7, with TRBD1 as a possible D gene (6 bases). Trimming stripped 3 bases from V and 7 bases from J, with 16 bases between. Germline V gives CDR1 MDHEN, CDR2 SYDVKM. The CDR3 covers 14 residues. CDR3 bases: TGTGCCAGCAGTTTGGCGTTCCGGGACACTGAGCAGTACTTC. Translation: CASSLAFRDTEQYF.

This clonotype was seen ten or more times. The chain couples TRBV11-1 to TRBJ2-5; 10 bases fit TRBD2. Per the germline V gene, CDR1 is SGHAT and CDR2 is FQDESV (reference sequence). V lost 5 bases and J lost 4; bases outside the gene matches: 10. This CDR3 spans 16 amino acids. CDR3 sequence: CASSDHLAGVRETQYF. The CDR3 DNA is TGTGCCAGCAGCGACCACCTAGCGGGGGTGAGAGAGACCCAGTACTTC.

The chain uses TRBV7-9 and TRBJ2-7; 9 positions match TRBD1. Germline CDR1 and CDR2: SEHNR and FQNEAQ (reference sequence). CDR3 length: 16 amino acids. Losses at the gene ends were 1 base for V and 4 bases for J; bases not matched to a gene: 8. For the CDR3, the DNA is TGTGCCAGCAGCTTAGGGTCTTCCGGACAGGGGTACGAGCAGTACTTC. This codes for CASSLGSSGQGYEQYF.

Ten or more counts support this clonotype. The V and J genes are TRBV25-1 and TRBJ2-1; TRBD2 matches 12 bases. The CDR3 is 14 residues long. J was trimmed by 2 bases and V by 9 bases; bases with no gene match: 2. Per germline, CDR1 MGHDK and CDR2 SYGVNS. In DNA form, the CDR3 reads TGTGCCAGTCTAGCGGGGGGGGCCTACAATGAGCAGTTCTTC. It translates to CASLAGGAYNEQFF.

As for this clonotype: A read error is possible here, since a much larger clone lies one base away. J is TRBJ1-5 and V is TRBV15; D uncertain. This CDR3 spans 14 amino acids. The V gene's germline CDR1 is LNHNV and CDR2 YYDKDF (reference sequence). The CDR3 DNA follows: TGTGCCACCAGCAGAGATACAGTCAATCAGCCCCCGCATTTT. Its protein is CATSRDTVNQPPHF.

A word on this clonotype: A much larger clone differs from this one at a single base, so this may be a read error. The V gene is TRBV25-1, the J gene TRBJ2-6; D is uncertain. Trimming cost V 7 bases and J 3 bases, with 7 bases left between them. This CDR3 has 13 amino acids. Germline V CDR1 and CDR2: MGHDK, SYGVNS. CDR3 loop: CASKGIGANVLTF. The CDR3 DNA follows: TGTGCCAGCAAAGGGATTGGGGCCAACGTCCTGACTTTC.

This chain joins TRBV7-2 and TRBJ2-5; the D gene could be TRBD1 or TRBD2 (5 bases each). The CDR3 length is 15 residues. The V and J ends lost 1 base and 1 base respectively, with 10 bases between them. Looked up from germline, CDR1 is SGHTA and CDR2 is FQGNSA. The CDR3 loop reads CASSLGGTFQETQYF. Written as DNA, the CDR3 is TGTGCCAGCAGCTTAGGAGGGACCTTCCAAGAGACCCAGTACTTC.